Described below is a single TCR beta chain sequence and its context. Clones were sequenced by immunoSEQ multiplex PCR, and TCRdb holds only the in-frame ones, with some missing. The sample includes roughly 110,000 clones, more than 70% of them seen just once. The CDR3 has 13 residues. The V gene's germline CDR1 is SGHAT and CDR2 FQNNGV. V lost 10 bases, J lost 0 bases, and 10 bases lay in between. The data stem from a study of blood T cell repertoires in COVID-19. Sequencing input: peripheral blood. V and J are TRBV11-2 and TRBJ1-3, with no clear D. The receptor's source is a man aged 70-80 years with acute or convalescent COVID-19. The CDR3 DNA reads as TGTGCCACGCGGGAGTTCTCTGGAAACACCATATATTTT. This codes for CATREFSGNTIYF. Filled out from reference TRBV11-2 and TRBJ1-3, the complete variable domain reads EAGVAQSPRYKIIEKRQSVAFWCNPISGHATLYWYQQILGQGPKLLIQFQNNGVVDDSQLPKDRFSAERLKGVDSTLKIQPAKLEDSAVYLCATREFSGNTIYFGEGSWLTVV.